These 9 T cell receptor beta chains were all obtained from the same sample, sequenced in a study of T cells in Graves' hyperthyroidism and ophthalmopathy. Using RNA transcripts as the source, TCR beta CDR3 regions were amplified. The study used the HTBI primer set for a first-round RT-PCR of the TCR CDR3. One entry per CDR3 protein, called by TCRdb with MiXCR from the multiplex PCR reads. The sample records a few hundred thousand distinct CDR3 sequences, around 20% being singletons. Sequenced input: blood. These receptors came from a man between 18 and 29 years old with Graves' hyperthyroidism.

This clonotype was recorded many times. This chain joins TRBV19 and TRBJ1-5; D is possibly TRBD1 (5 bases). Germline CDR1 reads LNHDA; CDR2 reads SQIVND (reference sequence). With 1 base removed from V and 7 bases from J, the gap between germline ends came to 8 bases. The CDR3 totals 13 residues. CDR3 residues: CASSIVEGQPQHF. The DNA for the CDR3 is TGTGCCAGTAGTATAGTTGAGGGGCAGCCCCAGCATTTT.

CDR3 sequence reads: CAIKGRLAENTGELFF. The CDR3 DNA sequence: TGTGCCATCAAAGGCCGGCTAGCGGAGAACACCGGGGAGCTGTTTTTT. This chain links TRBV10-3 with TRBJ2-2; TRBD2 aligns across 7 bases. The CDR3 length is 16 residues. The junction had 9 bases not matched to a gene; V was cut back by 7 bases and J by 1 base. CDR1 is ENHRY and CDR2 is SYGVKD in the germline V gene.

This clonotype was picked up many times. The V gene is TRBV20-1, the J gene TRBJ1-5, with TRBD1 identical over 8 bases. CDR3 length equals 19 residues. Germline V lookup: CDR1 DFQATT, CDR2 SNEGSKA (reference sequence). V dropped 4 bases and J dropped 3; count of bases not matched to a gene: 20. The CDR3 sequence: CSAISTKDRAAPPNQPQHF. In DNA form, the CDR3 reads TGCAGTGCTATAAGTACAAAGGACAGGGCTGCGCCCCCCAATCAGCCCCAGCATTTT.

This clonotype was seen a handful of times. The rearrangement links TRBV29-1 to TRBJ1-1, with D hard to call. Germline V gene lookup returns CDR1 SQVTM and CDR2 ANQGSEA. CDR3 length equals 12 residues. Trimming removed 1 base from V and 2 bases from J, with 5 bases in between. The CDR3 reads CSVEGVNTEAFF. The DNA of the CDR3 is TGCAGCGTTGAAGGTGTAAACACTGAAGCTTTCTTT.

This clonotype was seen repeatedly, ten times or more. V gene TRBV2 combines with J gene TRBJ1-2, with D unresolved. The CDR3 covers 11 residues. CDR1 and CDR2 from the germline V gene are SNHLY and FYNNEI. The germline V and J ends were trimmed by 3 bases and 12 bases, with 11 bases remaining between them. CDR3 sequence: CASSEDFLHTF. The CDR3 DNA follows: TGTGCCAGCAGTGAGGACTTCCTGCACACCTTC.

This clonotype was seen at least ten times. The chain joins TRBV11-3 to TRBJ2-7; D is unclear. Germline V gene sequence: CDR1 SGHNT, CDR2 YENEEA. This CDR3 is 13 amino acids long. Trimming shortened V by 2 bases and J by 0 bases, and 5 bases separated the two germline ends. CDR3 protein: CASSLTSSYEQYF. As DNA, the CDR3 is TGTGCCAGCAGCTTAACCTCCTCCTACGAGCAGTACTTC. Full variable domain (remainder filled in from reference TRBV11-3 and TRBJ2-7): EAGVVQSPRYKIIEKKQPVAFWCNPISGHNTLYWYLQNLGQGPELLIRYENEEAVDDSQLPKDRFSAERLKGVDSTLKIQPAELGDSAVYLCASSLTSSYEQYFGPGTRLTVT.

This clonotype has ten or more counts. This rearrangement joins TRBV6-1 to TRBJ1-1; 7 positions match TRBD1. The CDR3 runs to 16 residues. Unmatched junction bases numbered 15, after V lost 8 bases and J lost 3 bases. Germline V CDR1 and CDR2: MNHNS, SASEGT. The CDR3 sequence: CASADQKTGRDTEAFF. In DNA form, the CDR3 reads TGTGCCAGCGCCGACCAAAAGACAGGGAGGGACACTGAAGCTTTCTTT.

This clonotype was seen repeatedly, ten times or more. The chain uses TRBV28 and TRBJ1-5; TRBD1 is a possible D gene (6 bases). Deletions cut 6 bases from V and 4 bases from J, with 10 bases between. The CDR3 is 13 amino acids. Germline assignment: CDR1 MDHEN and CDR2 SYDVKM. The CDR3 sequence is CASRSGANQPQHF. The CDR3 nucleotides read TGTGCCAGCAGATCAGGGGCAAATCAGCCCCAGCATTTT.

This clonotype has only a few counts. V and J are TRBV7-8 and TRBJ2-2; no clear D. This CDR3 is 17 amino acids long. Germline assignment: CDR1 SGHVS and CDR2 FQNEAQ. Trimming took 1 base from V and 0 from J, leaving 12 bases between them. The CDR3 DNA is TGTGCCAGCAGCTTAGTTCAAGGGTTCGCGAACACCGGGGAGCTGTTTTTT. Translated: CASSLVQGFANTGELFF.